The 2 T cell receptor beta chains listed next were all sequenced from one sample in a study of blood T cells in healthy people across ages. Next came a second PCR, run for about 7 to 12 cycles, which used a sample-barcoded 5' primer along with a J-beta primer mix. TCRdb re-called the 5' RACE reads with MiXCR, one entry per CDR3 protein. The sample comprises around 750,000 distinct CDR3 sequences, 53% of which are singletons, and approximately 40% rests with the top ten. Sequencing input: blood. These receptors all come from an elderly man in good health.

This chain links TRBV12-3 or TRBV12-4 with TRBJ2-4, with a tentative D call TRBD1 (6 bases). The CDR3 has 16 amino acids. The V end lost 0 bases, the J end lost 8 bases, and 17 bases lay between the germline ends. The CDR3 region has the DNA TGTGCCAGCAGTTTAGCTGGGGCCGAAAAGGGGGACATTCAGTACTTC. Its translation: CASSLAGAEKGDIQYF.

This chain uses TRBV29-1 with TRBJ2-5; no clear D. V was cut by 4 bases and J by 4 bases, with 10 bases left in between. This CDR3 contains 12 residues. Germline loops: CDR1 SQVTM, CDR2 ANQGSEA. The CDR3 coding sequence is TGCAGCGTTGGGGGTCCGGGAGAGACCCAGTACTTC. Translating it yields CSVGGPGETQYF.